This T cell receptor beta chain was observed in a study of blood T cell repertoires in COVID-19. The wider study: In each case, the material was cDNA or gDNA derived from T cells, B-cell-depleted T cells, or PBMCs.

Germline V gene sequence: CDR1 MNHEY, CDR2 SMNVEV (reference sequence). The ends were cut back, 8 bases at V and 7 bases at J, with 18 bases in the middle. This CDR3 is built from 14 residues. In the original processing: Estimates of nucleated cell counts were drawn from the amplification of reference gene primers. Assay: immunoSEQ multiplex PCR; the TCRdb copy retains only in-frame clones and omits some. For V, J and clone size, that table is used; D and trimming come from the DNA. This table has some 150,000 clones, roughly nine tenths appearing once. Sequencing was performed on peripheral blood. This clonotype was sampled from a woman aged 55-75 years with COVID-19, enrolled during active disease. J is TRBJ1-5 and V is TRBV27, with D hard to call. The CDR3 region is CASARQDGEQPQHF. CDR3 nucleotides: TGTGCCAGCGCTCGCCAGGACGGGGAGCAGCCCCAGCATTTT.